These T cell receptor beta chains were read from a single sample in a study of Graves' ophthalmopathy and Graves' hyperthyroidism. TCRdb independently ran MiXCR on the multiplex PCR reads; one entry per CDR3 protein. The sample includes approximately 160,000 distinct CDR3 sequences, over 35% of them seen just once. What was sequenced was peripheral blood. The receptors were sampled from a woman aged 40 to 50 with Graves' ophthalmopathy. Each CDR3 is given with its conserved first and last residue. A D gene is named only where the DNA matches it firmly. Clone size is shown for a subset of rows, as once, few, many or a class of expanded clone.

j_call: TRBJ2-2
clone_size: once
d_call: TRBD2
v_call: TRBV6-4
cdr3_aa: CASSASGGNTGELFF
cdr3_nt: TGTGCCAGCAGTGCTAGCGGGGGGAACACCGGGGAGCTGTTTTTT

j_call: TRBJ2-7
clone_size: -
d_call: -
v_call: TRBV11-1
cdr3_aa: CASTTGKGYEQYF
cdr3_nt: TGTGCCAGCACAACAGGAAAGGGCTACGAGCAGTACTTC

j_call: TRBJ2-4
clone_size: many
d_call: -
v_call: TRBV28
cdr3_aa: CASSLVVGIQYF
cdr3_nt: TGTGCCAGCAGTTTAGTAGTGGGCATTCAGTACTTC

j_call: TRBJ1-6
clone_size: many
d_call: -
v_call: TRBV10-2
cdr3_aa: CASSEQGGSPLHF
cdr3_nt: TGCGCCAGCAGTGAGCAGGGAGGTTCACCCCTCCACTTT

j_call: TRBJ2-7
clone_size: -
d_call: -
v_call: TRBV6-1
cdr3_aa: CASRVTEHEQYF
cdr3_nt: TGTGCCAGCAGGGTTACAGAGCACGAGCAGTACTTC

j_call: TRBJ1-2
clone_size: many
d_call: -
v_call: TRBV10-3
cdr3_aa: CAISERAAADGYTF
cdr3_nt: TGTGCCATCAGTGAGCGGGCCGCGGCAGATGGCTACACCTTC

j_call: TRBJ1-6
clone_size: -
d_call: -
v_call: TRBV7-9
cdr3_aa: CAFREADNSPLHF
cdr3_nt: TGTGCCTTTAGAGAGGCAGATAATTCACCCCTCCACTTT

j_call: TRBJ2-7
clone_size: -
d_call: TRBD2
v_call: TRBV7-3
cdr3_aa: CASSPLGSGSSYEQYF
cdr3_nt: TGTGCCAGCAGCCCCTTGGGTAGCGGGAGCTCCTACGAGCAGTACTTC

j_call: TRBJ2-2
clone_size: -
d_call: -
v_call: TRBV30
cdr3_aa: CAWLSATGELFF
cdr3_nt: TGTGCCTGGCTTAGCGCCACCGGGGAGCTGTTTTTT

j_call: TRBJ1-2
clone_size: -
d_call: TRBD1
v_call: TRBV12-3/TRBV12-4
cdr3_aa: CASSFNMDRMLGYTF
cdr3_nt: TGTGCCAGCAGTTTTAATATGGACAGGATGTTAGGCTACACCTTC

j_call: TRBJ2-5
clone_size: -
d_call: TRBD1
v_call: TRBV12-3/TRBV12-4
cdr3_aa: CASSPRTGGAETQYF
cdr3_nt: TGTGCCAGCAGCCCCAGGACAGGGGGCGCGGAGACCCAGTACTTC

j_call: TRBJ2-7
clone_size: -
d_call: TRBD1
v_call: TRBV6-1
cdr3_aa: CASSDGGQGYEQYF
cdr3_nt: TGTGCCAGCAGTGATGGGGGACAGGGGTACGAGCAGTACTTC

j_call: TRBJ1-1
clone_size: many
d_call: -
v_call: TRBV29-1
cdr3_aa: CSCSLQGDTEAFF
cdr3_nt: TGCAGCTGCTCGTTGCAGGGTGACACTGAAGCTTTCTTT

j_call: TRBJ1-1
clone_size: -
d_call: -
v_call: TRBV6-1
cdr3_aa: CASSPGQSSRAFF
cdr3_nt: TGTGCCAGCAGCCCAGGACAGTCGAGTCGGGCTTTCTTT

j_call: TRBJ1-5
clone_size: many
d_call: -
v_call: TRBV4-1
cdr3_aa: CASSQDRRNGQPQHF
cdr3_nt: TGCGCCAGCAGCCAAGATCGCAGGAACGGTCAGCCCCAGCATTTT

j_call: TRBJ1-2
clone_size: -
d_call: -
v_call: TRBV12-3/TRBV12-4
cdr3_aa: CASKYRDSNYGYTF
cdr3_nt: TGTGCCAGCAAATACAGGGACTCTAACTATGGCTACACCTTC

j_call: TRBJ1-1
clone_size: -
d_call: -
v_call: TRBV28
cdr3_aa: CASSPLGEGFTEAFF
cdr3_nt: TGTGCCAGCAGTCCCCTAGGTGAAGGGTTCACTGAAGCTTTCTTT

j_call: TRBJ2-2
clone_size: many
d_call: -
v_call: TRBV11-2
cdr3_aa: CASSLTSGITGELFF
cdr3_nt: TGTGCCAGCAGCTTGACGTCAGGGATAACCGGGGAGCTGTTTTTT

j_call: TRBJ1-1
clone_size: many
d_call: -
v_call: TRBV29-1
cdr3_aa: CSVANTEAFF
cdr3_nt: TGCAGCGTTGCGAACACTGAAGCTTTCTTT

j_call: TRBJ2-7
clone_size: many
d_call: -
v_call: TRBV4-1
cdr3_aa: CVSSQGGTAIGYEQYF
cdr3_nt: TGCGTCAGCAGCCAAGGGGGGACAGCGATCGGGTACGAGCAGTACTTC

j_call: TRBJ1-1
clone_size: many
d_call: TRBD1
v_call: TRBV19
cdr3_aa: CASSEIDRGDTEAFF
cdr3_nt: TGTGCCAGTAGTGAAATCGACAGGGGGGACACTGAAGCTTTCTTT

j_call: TRBJ2-5
clone_size: -
d_call: TRBD2
v_call: TRBV19
cdr3_aa: CASSLKRGEETQYF
cdr3_nt: TGTGCCAGTAGTTTAAAGCGGGGAGAAGAGACCCAGTACTTC

j_call: TRBJ2-6
clone_size: -
d_call: -
v_call: TRBV12-3/TRBV12-4
cdr3_aa: CASSGETGANVLTF
cdr3_nt: TGTGCCAGCAGTGGGGAGACTGGGGCCAACGTCCTGACTTTC

j_call: TRBJ1-5
clone_size: many
d_call: -
v_call: TRBV2
cdr3_aa: CASSFTGLGQPQHF
cdr3_nt: TGTGCCAGCAGTTTTACAGGGCTGGGCCAGCCCCAGCATTTT

j_call: TRBJ2-5
clone_size: many
d_call: -
v_call: TRBV5-8
cdr3_aa: CASSRGAQETQYF
cdr3_nt: TGTGCCAGCAGCAGGGGCGCGCAAGAGACCCAGTACTTC

j_call: TRBJ2-7
clone_size: -
d_call: TRBD2
v_call: TRBV29-1
cdr3_aa: CSVLLAGSYEQYF
cdr3_nt: TGCAGCGTTCTACTAGCGGGAAGCTACGAGCAGTACTTC

j_call: TRBJ2-7
clone_size: many
d_call: -
v_call: TRBV7-2
cdr3_aa: CASSPKFGSYEQYF
cdr3_nt: TGTGCCAGCAGCCCTAAGTTTGGATCCTACGAGCAGTACTTC

j_call: TRBJ2-7
clone_size: -
d_call: TRBD2
v_call: TRBV28
cdr3_aa: CASSSLAGIYEQYF
cdr3_nt: TGTGCCAGCAGTTCCCTAGCGGGAATCTACGAGCAGTACTTC

j_call: TRBJ2-7
clone_size: once
d_call: TRBD2
v_call: TRBV7-8
cdr3_aa: CASSRGILAGESGYEQYF
cdr3_nt: TGTGCCAGCAGCCGGGGGATTCTAGCGGGAGAGTCTGGATACGAGCAGTACTTC

j_call: TRBJ1-1
clone_size: many
d_call: TRBD1
v_call: TRBV30
cdr3_aa: CACMPGGTEAFF
cdr3_nt: TGTGCCTGTATGCCAGGGGGCACTGAAGCTTTCTTT

j_call: TRBJ1-2
clone_size: many
d_call: -
v_call: TRBV6-2/TRBV6-3
cdr3_aa: CASRDEGYGYTF
cdr3_nt: TGTGCCAGCAGAGACGAGGGGTATGGCTACACCTTC